This TCR beta chain was found in a study of blood T cell repertoires in COVID-19. CDR1 is SGHTA, CDR2 FQGTGA, per germline. The CDR3 runs to 14 residues. V lost 3 bases, J lost 6 bases, and 13 bases lay in between. The data were produced by immunoSEQ multiplex PCR, yet TCRdb's version contains in-frame clones alone and is incomplete. The data contain 160,000 or so clones, about 87% of them singletons. V is TRBV7-3 and J is TRBJ2-3, with a possible D match to TRBD2 (6 bases). The sample was peripheral blood. This sequence was found in a woman aged 60-70 years who had recovered from COVID-19. CDR3 DNA: TGTGCCAGCAGCTTTCGTTCGGCGGGGGATACGCAGTATTTT. Residues: CASSFRSAGDTQYF.